These 9 T cell receptor beta chains originate from one sample sequenced in a study of blood T cells in healthy people across ages. Then a second PCR, running roughly 7 to 11 cycles, was carried out with a sample-barcoded 5' primer and a J-beta primer mix. In TCRdb, the 5' RACE reads were re-called with MiXCR into one record per CDR3 protein. The data contain about a million distinct CDR3 sequences, roughly 51% of them singletons. Material for sequencing was blood. These receptors originate from an older woman in good health.

This clonotype was picked up a small number of times. The rearrangement uses TRBV7-9 and TRBJ1-2, with 8 bases aligning to TRBD1. Looked up from germline, CDR1 is SEHNR and CDR2 is FQNEAQ (reference sequence). The CDR3 totals 15 residues. The J segment lost 8 bases and the V segment lost 4 bases, leaving 12 bases of the junction unmatched. The CDR3 region is CASSSLRQGARGYTF. CDR3 sequence (DNA): TGTGCCAGCAGCTCCCTAAGGCAGGGGGCAAGAGGCTACACCTTC.

This chain connects TRBV12-3 or TRBV12-4 to TRBJ1-1; D unclear. V was shortened by 8 bases and J by 1 base, with 11 bases between the two germline ends. This CDR3 is 13 amino acids long. CDR3 nucleotide sequence: TGTGCCAGCGGAAGAAGTTCGAACACTGAAGCTTTCTTT. Translating gives CASGRSSNTEAFF.

The chain couples TRBV4-1 to TRBJ2-1, with D tentatively TRBD1 or TRBD2 (6 bases each). The CDR3 covers 14 residues. The V end lost 0 bases, the J end lost 8 bases, and 11 bases lay between the germline ends. The germline CDR1 and CDR2 sequences are MGHRA and YSYEKL. The CDR3 DNA reads TGCGCCAGCAGCCAAGAGTGGGGGGCGGATGAGCAGTTCTTC. Amino acid sequence: CASSQEWGADEQFF.

The chain couples TRBV12-3 or TRBV12-4 to TRBJ2-6, with a weak D call TRBD2 (6 bases). The ends were cut back, 6 bases at V and 4 bases at J, with 16 bases in the middle. The CDR3 spans 16 residues. CDR3 loop: CASSTRGTHGANVLTF. The CDR3 DNA reads as TGTGCCAGCAGCACCCGGGGGACGCACGGGGCCAACGTCCTGACTTTC.

The chain combines TRBV7-9 with TRBJ2-5; D might be TRBD1 (5 bases). The CDR3 length is 16 residues. V was trimmed by 1 base and J by 5 bases, leaving 17 bases between them. Germline CDR1 reads SEHNR; CDR2 reads FQNEAQ (reference sequence). CDR3 residues: CASSLEKGPLGETQYF. Here the CDR3 DNA reads TGTGCCAGCAGCTTAGAGAAGGGGCCCTTGGGGGAGACCCAGTACTTC.

V is TRBV12-3 or TRBV12-4 and J is TRBJ2-1; D is possibly TRBD2 (5 bases). The J call may be faulty, since TRBJ2-7 better matches the DNA end. The CDR3 is 14 residues long. The CDR3 here is CASSHGLVYNEQYF. CDR3 DNA sequence: TGTGCCAGCAGTCACGGACTGGTCTACAATGAGCAGTACTTC.

This chain links TRBV4-3 with TRBJ2-7; D not certain. The CDR3 runs to 14 residues. V shed 1 base and J shed 7 bases, with 14 bases lying between them. Per the germline V gene, CDR1 is LGHNA and CDR2 is YSLEER. The CDR3 loop reads CASSQARLHGEQYF. The CDR3 region has the DNA TGCGCCAGCAGCCAAGCACGACTCCATGGGGAGCAGTACTTC.

The V and J genes are TRBV7-7 and TRBJ2-5, with 16 bases that match TRBD2. The length of the CDR3 is 17 residues. Germline V gives CDR1 SSHAT, CDR2 FNYEAQ (reference sequence). Unmatched junction bases numbered 6, after V lost 3 bases and J lost 5 bases. The CDR3 nucleotides read TGTGCCAGCAGCTTGGGACTAGCGGGAGGGAGAGGCGAGACCCAGTACTTC. Residues: CASSLGLAGGRGETQYF.

The chain employs TRBV13 and TRBJ2-1; 7 bases agree with TRBD2. The germline CDR1 and CDR2 sequences are PRHDT and FYEKMQ (reference sequence). V was clipped by 0 bases and J by 2 bases; unmatched bases: 7. The CDR3 runs 17 residues. The CDR3 DNA follows: TGTGCCAGCAGCTTAGGCCAACGGGAGGCCCCCTACAATGAGCAGTTCTTC. Translation: CASSLGQREAPYNEQFF.